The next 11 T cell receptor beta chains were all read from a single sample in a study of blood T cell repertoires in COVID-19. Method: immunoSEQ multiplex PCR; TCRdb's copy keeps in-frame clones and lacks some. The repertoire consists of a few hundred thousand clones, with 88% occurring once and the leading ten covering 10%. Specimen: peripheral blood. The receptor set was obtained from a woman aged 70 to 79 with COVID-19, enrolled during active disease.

Written as DNA, the CDR3 is TGTGCCAGCACCCGACGGAGTAACTACGAGCAGTACTTC. Translation: CASTRRSNYEQYF. The chain employs TRBV3-1 (or the pseudogene TRBV3-2) and TRBJ2-7, with D hard to call. The CDR3 loop spans 13 amino acids. Trimming shortened V by 7 bases and J by 3 bases, and 13 bases separated the two germline ends. Germline CDR1 and CDR2: LGHDT and YNNKEL (reference sequence).

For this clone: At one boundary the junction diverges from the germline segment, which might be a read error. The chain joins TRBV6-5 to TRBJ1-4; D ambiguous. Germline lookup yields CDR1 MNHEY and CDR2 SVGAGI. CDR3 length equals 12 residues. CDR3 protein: CARCLTNEKLFF. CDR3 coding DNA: TGTGCCAGATGTTTAACTAATGAAAAGCTGTTTTTT.

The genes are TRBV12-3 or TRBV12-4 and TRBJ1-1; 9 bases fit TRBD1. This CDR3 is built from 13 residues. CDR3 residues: CAITGGLNTEAFF. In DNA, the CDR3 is TGTGCAATCACAGGGGGCTTAAACACTGAAGCTTTCTTT.

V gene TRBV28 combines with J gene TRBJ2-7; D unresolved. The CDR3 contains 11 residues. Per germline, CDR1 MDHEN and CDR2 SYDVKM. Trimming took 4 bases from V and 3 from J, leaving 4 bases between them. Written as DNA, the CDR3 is TGTGCCAGCAGTTATCTCTACGAGCAGTACTTC. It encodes CASSYLYEQYF.

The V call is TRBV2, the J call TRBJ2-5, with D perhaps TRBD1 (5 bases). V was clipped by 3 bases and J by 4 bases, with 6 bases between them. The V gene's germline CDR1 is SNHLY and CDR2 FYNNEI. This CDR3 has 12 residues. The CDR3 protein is CASSDQGETQYF. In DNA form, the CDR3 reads TGTGCCAGCAGTGACCAGGGAGAGACCCAGTACTTC.

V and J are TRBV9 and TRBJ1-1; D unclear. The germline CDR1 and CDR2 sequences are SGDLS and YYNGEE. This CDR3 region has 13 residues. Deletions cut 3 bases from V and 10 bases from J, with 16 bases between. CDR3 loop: CASSARDTGGAFF. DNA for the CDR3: TGTGCCAGCAGCGCCCGAGATACCGGAGGAGCTTTCTTT.

This chain's CDR3 is CASSRDRVNYGYTF. The CDR3 nucleotides read TGTGCCAGTAGCCGAGACAGGGTAAACTATGGCTACACCTTC. The V gene is TRBV19, the J gene TRBJ1-2, with 7 bases fitting TRBD1. Looked up from germline, CDR1 is LNHDA and CDR2 is SQIVND (reference sequence). The CDR3 consists of 14 residues. J was trimmed by 2 bases and V by 6 bases; bases with no gene match: 6.

CDR3 protein: CASSQDPGQAIYLTDTQYF. The CDR3 coding sequence is TGCGCCAGCAGCCAAGATCCCGGACAGGCAATTTACCTCACAGATACGCAGTATTTT. This chain joins TRBV4-1 and TRBJ2-3; 7 bases map to TRBD1. V lost 0 bases, J lost 2 bases, and 14 bases stayed unmatched. Germline CDR1 MGHRA, CDR2 YSYEKL. The length of the CDR3 is 19 residues.

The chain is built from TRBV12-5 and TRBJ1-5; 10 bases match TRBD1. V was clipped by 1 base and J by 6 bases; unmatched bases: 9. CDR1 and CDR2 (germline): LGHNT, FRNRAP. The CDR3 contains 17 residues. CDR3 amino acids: CASGLDLGQGGSQPQHF. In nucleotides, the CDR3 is TGTGCTAGTGGTTTGGACCTTGGACAGGGGGGGAGTCAGCCCCAGCATTTT.

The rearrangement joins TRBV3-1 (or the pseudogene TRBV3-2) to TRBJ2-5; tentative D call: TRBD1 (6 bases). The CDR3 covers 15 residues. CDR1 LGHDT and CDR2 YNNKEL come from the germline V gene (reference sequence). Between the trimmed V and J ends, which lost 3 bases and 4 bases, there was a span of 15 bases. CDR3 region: CASSHQTGTGETQYF. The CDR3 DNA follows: TGTGCCAGCAGCCACCAGACAGGCACAGGAGAGACCCAGTACTTC.

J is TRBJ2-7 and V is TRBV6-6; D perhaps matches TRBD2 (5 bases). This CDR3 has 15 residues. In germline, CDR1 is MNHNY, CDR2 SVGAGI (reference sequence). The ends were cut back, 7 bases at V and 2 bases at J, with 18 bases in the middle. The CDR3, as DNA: TGTGCCAGCAAACCGGTGGGGAGCGAAGCCTACGAGCAGTACTTC. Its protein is CASKPVGSEAYEQYF.